The sample holds a few counts of the clone carrying this TCR beta chain. Both iRepertoire HTBI primers and Arm-PCR of CDR3 regions were used to build the TCR beta libraries. TCRdb used MiXCR to reprocess the multiplex PCR reads, holding one entry per CDR3 protein. Counted here are about 560,000 distinct CDR3 sequences, around 15% occurring once; the ten biggest clones make up more than 10%. With V trimmed by 0 bases and J by 5 bases, 6 bases remained unmatched. The germline V gene encodes CDR1 MNHEY and CDR2 SMNVEV (reference sequence). The CDR3 is 15 residues long. Time point meaning: newly diagnosed GD, antithyroid drugs for less than 3 months. From RNA extracted from PBMCs, the TCR library was made. This sample was taken from a study of regulatory T cells in long-lasting Graves disease. These same data were also listed under a study on T cells in Graves' hyperthyroidism and ophthalmopathy.

The sample in question was peripheral blood mononuclear cells (PBMCs), obtained at new diagnosis, from a patient treated with antithyroid drugs. The TCR originated in a man between 18 and 29 years old with Graves disease. This chain connects TRBV27 to TRBJ1-1, with 7 bases identical to TRBD1. The CDR3 coding sequence is TGTGCCAGCAGTTTATCGTCGAGGGGGCATACTGAAGCTTTCTTT. Translated: CASSLSSRGHTEAFF.